This T cell receptor beta chain was documented in a study of blood T cell repertoires in COVID-19. Study context: Samples taken during acute and convalescent COVID-19 were collected in the United States, Italy and Spain.

As originally analysed: How many nucleated cells were present was estimated from reference gene primer amplification. The protocol was immunoSEQ multiplex PCR, while the TCRdb copy is restricted to in-frame clones and leaves out a portion. That table gives V, J and clone size, and the DNA gave D and trimming. This sample carries around 140,000 clones, 85% to 90% of them seen once, and the ten largest clones take roughly 18%. Material: peripheral blood. This clonotype originated in a man aged 50 to 60 with active or convalescent COVID-19.

CDR3 protein: CASSPRTERNTEAFF. The DNA for the CDR3 is TGTGCCAGCAGTCCCCGGACAGAAAGAAACACTGAAGCTTTCTTT. The J gene is TRBJ1-1, the V gene TRBV28; the D gene is possibly TRBD1 (6 bases). This CDR3 has 15 amino acids. CDR1 MDHEN and CDR2 SYDVKM come from the germline V gene. The ends were cut back, 5 bases at V and 2 bases at J, with 15 bases in the middle. The full variable domain, its missing parts supplied by reference TRBV28 and TRBJ1-1, is DVKVTQSSRYLVKRTGEKVFLECVQDMDHENMFWYRQDPGLGLRLIYFSYDVKMKEKGDIPEGYSVSREKKERFSLILESASTNQTSMYLCASSPRTERNTEAFFGQGTRLTVV.